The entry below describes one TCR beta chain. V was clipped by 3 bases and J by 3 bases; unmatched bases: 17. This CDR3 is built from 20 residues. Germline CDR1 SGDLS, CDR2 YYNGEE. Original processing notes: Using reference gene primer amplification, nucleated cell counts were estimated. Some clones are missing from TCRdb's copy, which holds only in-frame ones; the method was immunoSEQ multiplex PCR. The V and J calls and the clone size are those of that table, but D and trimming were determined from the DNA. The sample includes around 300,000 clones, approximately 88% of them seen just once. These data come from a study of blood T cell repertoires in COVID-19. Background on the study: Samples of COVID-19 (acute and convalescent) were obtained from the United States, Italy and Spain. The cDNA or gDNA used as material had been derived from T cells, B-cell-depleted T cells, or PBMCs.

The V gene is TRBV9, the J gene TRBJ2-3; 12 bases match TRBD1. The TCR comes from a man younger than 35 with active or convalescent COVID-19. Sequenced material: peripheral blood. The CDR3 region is CASSASAGTGGFDGTDTQYF. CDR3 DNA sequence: TGTGCCAGCAGCGCCTCCGCCGGGACAGGGGGCTTTGACGGAACAGATACGCAGTATTTT. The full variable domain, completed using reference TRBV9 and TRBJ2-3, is DSGVTQTPKHLITATGQRVTLRCSPRSGDLSVYWYQQSLDQGLQFLIQYYNGEERAKGNILERFSAQQFPDLHSELNLSSLELGDSALYFCASSASAGTGGFDGTDTQYFGPGTRLTVL.